This TCR beta chain was sequenced for a study of a mutant IDH1 vaccine in newly diagnosed glioma. Study summary: Once 4-6 weeks had passed after radiotherapy alone, vaccination started, or it started with temozolomide cycles. Sex among treated patients split about 62% male, roughly 38% female; mean age was roughly 40 years. Earlier care involved radiotherapy, temozolomide, or both, and the majority received both.

Deletions cut 1 base from V and 6 bases from J, with 3 bases between. CDR1 and CDR2 from the germline V gene are SGHRS and YFSETQ. The CDR3 length is 11 residues. Points on this clone: No antigen is known for it.

Time point described: week 23, last vaccination. With topical imiquimod, each dose of the vaccine consisted of 300 ug of mutant IDH1 20-mer peptide. Patients carried new grade 3 or 4 IDH1-mutant astrocytomas lacking nuclear ATRX. TCRdb's copy holds only in-frame clones and misses some; the assay was immunoSEQ multiplex PCR. This table has about 60,000 clones, about 90% appearing once. This sequence was found in a man aged 35-49 years with glioma. The sample in question was PBMCs, obtained from a glioma patient whose treatment included an IDH1 peptide vaccine. V and J are TRBV5-1 and TRBJ2-3; D not certain. The CDR3 protein is CASSLKDTQYF. CDR3 sequence (DNA): TGCGCCAGCAGCTTGAAGGATACGCAGTATTTT.